This TCR beta chain stems from a study of T cell repertoires in cytomegalovirus infection. Germline values: CDR1 SNHLY, CDR2 FYNNEI. The length of the CDR3 is 12 residues. Trimming pared 6 bases from V and 7 bases from J, leaving 9 bases between. This clonotype was seen more than once but under ten times. MiXCR was run by TCRdb on the reads, yielding one entry per CDR3 protein. The data show around 260,000 distinct CDR3 sequences, roughly a quarter seen once. The TCR comes from a human donor in good health (CMV status not recorded). Some clones in this sample may be carry-over from other donors' samples. Source material: PBMCs. This chain connects TRBV2 to TRBJ2-2; D tentatively fits TRBD1 or TRBD2 (6 bases each). The CDR3 reads CASRQGGGELFF. The CDR3 nucleotides are TGTGCCAGCAGACAGGGAGGCGGGGAGCTGTTTTTT.